Listed here are 25 T cell receptor beta chains from one sample, sequenced in a study of CD8 T cells in ankylosing spondylitis (dated 2017 in TCRdb). General study outcomes and caveats: A TCR beta motif of about 8 highly homologous amino acid variants appeared characteristic of blood from ankylosing spondylitis patients.

For these TCRs, the target antigens are not known. To prepare the library, 5' RACE was applied. The run used an Illumina HiSeq 2500. The raw public data were reprocessed by TCRdb itself: fastp quality trimming at Q25, MiXCR clonotype calling, in-frame beta chains only. Rows are combined by CDR3 protein, so each entry shows the most common genes and DNA. Present in this sample are around 490,000 distinct CDR3 sequences, roughly 5.2% of which were seen just once. Around 3.4% of the sample lies in the top ten. Sequencing was done on a sample of blood, either unsorted or a sorted T cell fraction (not recorded which). These receptors came from a male donor with ankylosing spondylitis.

The chain links TRBV7-9 to TRBJ2-7; D is unresolved. The germline V gene encodes CDR1 SEHNR and CDR2 FQNEAQ (reference sequence). V was pared by 0 bases and J by 10 bases, with 13 bases between. This CDR3 region has 13 residues. CDR3 amino acids: CASSLAASASQYF. CDR3 nucleotide sequence: TGTGCCAGCAGCTTAGCGGCGTCCGCCAGCCAGTACTTC. Filled out from reference TRBV7-9 and TRBJ2-7, the complete variable domain reads DTGVSQNPRHKITKRGQNVTFRCDPISEHNRLYWYRQTLGQGPEFLTYFQNEAQLEKSRLLSDRFSAERPKGSFSTLEIQRTEQGDSAMYLCASSLAASASQYFGPGTRLTVT.

This clonotype was observed many times. The chain employs TRBV12-3 or TRBV12-4 and TRBJ2-3; D is undetermined. Trimming shortened V by 6 bases and J by 2 bases, and 15 bases separated the two germline ends. The CDR3 totals 15 residues. The DNA of the CDR3 is TGTGCCAGCAGCCCGTATCGGACCACCACAGATACGCAGTATTTT. Its protein product is CASSPYRTTTDTQYF.

The chain uses TRBV7-2 and TRBJ2-7; 7 nucleotides line up with TRBD2. Germline assignment: CDR1 SGHTA and CDR2 FQGNSA. The CDR3 is 15 amino acids. With 5 bases clipped from V and 0 bases from J, the junction kept 7 bases outside the gene matches. The CDR3, as DNA: TGTGCCAGCAGCCCCCAAGGCGGGAGCTCCTACGAGCAGTACTTC. Residues: CASSPQGGSSYEQYF.

The chain couples TRBV3-1 to TRBJ1-1, with D possibly matching TRBD1 (6 bases). The CDR3 has 18 residues. CDR1 and CDR2 (germline): LGHDT, YNNKEL (reference sequence). V lost 11 bases, J lost 1 base, and 29 bases lay in between. CDR3 sequence: CAFCLVEPWGPPNTEAFF. CDR3 DNA: TGTGCCTTCTGTTTAGTAGAGCCATGGGGGCCACCGAACACTGAAGCTTTCTTT.

The chain uses TRBV4-1 and TRBJ2-7; 11 bases align to TRBD2. Trimming took 0 bases from V and 5 from J; bases not matched to a gene: 12. Germline lookup yields CDR1 MGHRA and CDR2 YSYEKL. There are 18 residues in the CDR3. The CDR3 DNA sequence: TGCGCCAGCAGCCAAGATCCTCTACTAGCGGGAGCAGACCACGAGCAGTACTTC. Amino acid sequence: CASSQDPLLAGADHEQYF.

In its sample, this clonotype was seen a few times. The rearrangement joins TRBV15 to TRBJ2-3; D not certain. Germline V lookup: CDR1 LNHNV, CDR2 YYDKDF (reference sequence). This CDR3 region has 13 residues. The germline V and J ends were trimmed by 5 bases and 4 bases, with 10 bases remaining between them. The CDR3 region has the DNA TGTGCCACCAGCGGTAGAAGAGCAGATACGCAGTATTTT. Amino acids: CATSGRRADTQYF.

This clonotype came up many times. The V gene is TRBV5-1, the J gene TRBJ2-1; 8 positions match TRBD2. The germline V gene has CDR1 SGHRS and CDR2 YFSETQ. Losses at the gene ends were 4 bases for V and 0 bases for J; bases not matched to a gene: 9. There are 17 residues in the CDR3. CDR3 sequence: CASSPQLAEVSYNEQFF. CDR3 in DNA: TGCGCCAGCAGCCCCCAACTAGCGGAGGTCTCCTACAATGAGCAGTTCTTC.

This clonotype was recorded at least ten times. The chain uses TRBV20-1 and TRBJ2-7, with 9 bases that match TRBD1. V lost 5 bases and J lost 7; bases outside the gene matches: 12. The CDR3 is 14 amino acids. CDR1 and CDR2 (germline): DFQATT, SNEGSKA (reference sequence). CDR3 sequence reads: CSAVDRGINLEQYF. In nucleotides, the CDR3 is TGCAGTGCTGTGGACAGGGGAATAAACTTGGAGCAGTACTTC.

This clonotype was found many times. J is TRBJ2-4 and V is TRBV20-1; D remains unclear. This CDR3 is built from 14 residues. Germline V gene sequence: CDR1 DFQATT, CDR2 SNEGSKA (reference sequence). The V end lost 3 bases, the J end lost 0 bases, and 9 bases lay between the germline ends. The DNA of the CDR3 is TGCAGTGCTAGTGGTTTGGTAGCCAAAAACATTCAGTACTTC. Translation gives CSASGLVAKNIQYF.

The V call is TRBV5-1, the J call TRBJ1-2; D not resolved. This CDR3 region has 13 residues. Germline CDR1 and CDR2: SGHRS and YFSETQ. Trimming cost V 2 bases and J 7 bases, with 12 bases left between them. CDR3 protein: CASSFGRTGGYTF. As DNA, the CDR3 is TGCGCCAGCAGCTTTGGCAGGACTGGTGGCTACACCTTC.

The V call is TRBV10-3, the J call TRBJ2-7, with unresolved D. The CDR3 contains 14 residues. Trimming stripped 2 bases from V and 3 bases from J, with 11 bases between. Looked up from germline, CDR1 is ENHRY and CDR2 is SYGVKD. CDR3 nucleotide sequence: TGTGCCATCAGTGAGCCCCCCCTCAACTACGAGCAGTACTTC. It codes for CAISEPPLNYEQYF.

This clonotype was detected a few times. CDR3 DNA: TGTGCTAGTGGTTTGGACTGGACTAGCGGGAGGAGAAATGAGCAGTTCTTC. Amino acids: CASGLDWTSGRRNEQFF. This chain uses TRBV12-5 with TRBJ2-1; 14 bases agree with TRBD2. Looked up from germline, CDR1 is LGHNT and CDR2 is FRNRAP. The CDR3 covers 17 residues. Trimming removed 1 base from V and 7 bases from J; junction bases left unmatched: 6.

This clonotype was seen a few times. The V gene is TRBV5-1, the J gene TRBJ2-3; 14 bases agree with TRBD2. Germline V lookup: CDR1 SGHRS, CDR2 YFSETQ. The V gene end was trimmed by 7 bases and the J gene end by 2 bases; junction bases not matched to a gene: 6. The CDR3 runs to 16 residues. The CDR3 coding sequence is TGCGCCAGCGTCCCGGGACTAGCGGGAGCCACAGATACGCAGTATTTT. Translated: CASVPGLAGATDTQYF.

This clonotype was counted at least ten times. Its ends do not fully match the called genes, so a read error is possible. The DNA of the CDR3 is TGTGCCAGCAGCTTAGGGGCCAGCACAGATACGCAGTATTTT. Translating gives CASSLGASTDTQYF. The genes are TRBV5-1 and TRBJ2-3, with D perhaps matching TRBD1 (5 bases). This CDR3 is 14 amino acids long. Germline V lookup: CDR1 SGHRS, CDR2 YFSETQ.

This clonotype occurred many times. The chain couples TRBV5-1 to TRBJ1-2; 9 bases line up with TRBD1. The V gene end was trimmed by 4 bases and the J gene end by 8 bases; junction bases not matched to a gene: 9. Germline V gene lookup returns CDR1 SGHRS and CDR2 YFSETQ. This CDR3 spans 14 amino acids. Here the CDR3 DNA reads TGCGCCAGCAGCGAAATTTCGGGACAGGGAGGCTACACCTTC. Its protein product is CASSEISGQGGYTF.

There are many counts of this clonotype. The chain couples TRBV12-3 or TRBV12-4 to TRBJ2-1; 10 bases fit TRBD1. V shed 5 bases, J shed 4 bases, and the junction held 8 bases outside the gene matches. This CDR3 is built from 16 residues. The CDR3 is CASSITGTGDYNEQFF. The CDR3 region has the DNA TGTGCCAGCAGTATTACCGGGACAGGGGATTACAATGAGCAGTTCTTC.

This clonotype was counted only a few times. The junction departs from the called germline gene at one end, perhaps through a read error. The CDR3 DNA follows: TGCAGGGCTAGAGATGAAGGCCTAGCGGGGGCCCCACTTTACAATGAGCAGTTCTTC. This codes for CRARDEGLAGAPLYNEQFF. The V gene is TRBV20-1, the J gene TRBJ2-1, with TRBD2 matching 10 bases. The CDR3 contains 19 residues. Germline assignment: CDR1 DFQATT and CDR2 SNEGSKA (reference sequence).

This clonotype was picked up many times. J is TRBJ2-6 and V is TRBV7-9; 7 nucleotides line up with TRBD1. Trimming at V came to 6 bases and at J to 2 bases, leaving 1 base not matched to a gene. Looked up from germline, CDR1 is SEHNR and CDR2 is FQNEAQ (reference sequence). The CDR3 has 14 amino acids. The CDR3 coding sequence is TGTGCCAGCAGTCAGGGGGCTGGGGCCAACGTCCTGACTTTC. It yields the protein CASSQGAGANVLTF.

This clonotype has at least ten counts. The chain links TRBV4-2 to TRBJ2-7; 11 bases agree with TRBD2. The CDR3 is 16 amino acids. Germline V gives CDR1 LGHNA, CDR2 YNFKEQ. V was pared by 0 bases and J by 5 bases, with 6 bases of the junction left unmatched. DNA for the CDR3: TGTGCCAGCAGCCAAGATACTAGCGGGAGTCGCAACGAGCAGTACTTC. It translates to CASSQDTSGSRNEQYF.

This clonotype appeared a few times. The J gene is TRBJ2-7, the V gene TRBV29-1; possibly TRBD1 for D (5 bases). V lost 4 bases and J lost 6, with 7 bases in between. There are 10 residues in the CDR3. Germline V lookup: CDR1 SQVTM, CDR2 ANQGSEA. CDR3 sequence: CSVVRGEQYF. Here the CDR3 DNA reads TGCAGCGTTGTAAGGGGCGAGCAGTACTTC.

This clonotype has a count of ten or more. The rearrangement uses TRBV5-1 and TRBJ2-1; 9 nucleotides match TRBD2. V dropped 0 bases and J dropped 6; count of bases not matched to a gene: 7. CDR3 length: 16 amino acids. Germline V gene data show CDR1 as SGHRS and CDR2 as YFSETQ. For the CDR3, the DNA is TGCGCCAGCAGCTTGGCGCGACTAGCGGCCTCCAATGAGCAGTTCTTC. Translated, it gives CASSLARLAASNEQFF. Full variable domain (remainder filled in from reference TRBV5-1 and TRBJ2-1): KAGVTQTPRYLIKTRGQQVTLSCSPISGHRSVSWYQQTPGQGLQFLFEYFSETQRNKGNFPGRFSGRQFSNSRSEMNVSTLELGDSALYLCASSLARLAASNEQFFGPGTRLTVL.

In its sample, this clonotype was seen many times. The chain couples TRBV29-1 to TRBJ1-2; 10 bases agree with TRBD1. CDR3 length equals 14 residues. J was trimmed by 6 bases and V by 7 bases; bases with no gene match: 11. CDR1 and CDR2 from the germline V gene are SQVTM and ANQGSEA. The CDR3 reads CSAKRGQGPNGYTF. CDR3 sequence (DNA): TGCAGCGCCAAAAGGGGACAGGGGCCCAATGGCTACACCTTC.

This clonotype showed up many times. The genes are TRBV20-1 and TRBJ1-2; D remains ambiguous. The germline V gene has CDR1 DFQATT and CDR2 SNEGSKA (reference sequence). The CDR3 has 13 residues. Trimming removed 6 bases from V and 0 bases from J, with 11 bases in between. In DNA, the CDR3 is TGCAGTGCCCGAAGGAGAGCTAACTATGGCTACACCTTC. Translation: CSARRRANYGYTF.

This clonotype was counted many times. The chain joins TRBV20-1 to TRBJ2-5; D may be TRBD2 (5 bases). Germline V gene data show CDR1 as DFQATT and CDR2 as SNEGSKA (reference sequence). The CDR3 totals 14 residues. V shed 5 bases and J shed 4 bases, with 17 bases lying between them. The CDR3 nucleotides are TGCAGTGCTGTAACGGGGATATTAAGAGAGACCCAGTACTTC. Amino acids: CSAVTGILRETQYF.

V gene TRBV30 combines with J gene TRBJ1-2; tentatively, D is TRBD1 (6 bases). This CDR3 region has 12 residues. The V gene lost 0 bases and the J gene lost 9 bases, with 11 bases spanning the gap. CDR1 is GTSNPN and CDR2 is SVGIG in the germline V gene (reference sequence). CDR3 protein: CAWSVPDRRYTF. In DNA form, the CDR3 reads TGTGCCTGGAGTGTACCCGACAGGCGCTACACCTTC.